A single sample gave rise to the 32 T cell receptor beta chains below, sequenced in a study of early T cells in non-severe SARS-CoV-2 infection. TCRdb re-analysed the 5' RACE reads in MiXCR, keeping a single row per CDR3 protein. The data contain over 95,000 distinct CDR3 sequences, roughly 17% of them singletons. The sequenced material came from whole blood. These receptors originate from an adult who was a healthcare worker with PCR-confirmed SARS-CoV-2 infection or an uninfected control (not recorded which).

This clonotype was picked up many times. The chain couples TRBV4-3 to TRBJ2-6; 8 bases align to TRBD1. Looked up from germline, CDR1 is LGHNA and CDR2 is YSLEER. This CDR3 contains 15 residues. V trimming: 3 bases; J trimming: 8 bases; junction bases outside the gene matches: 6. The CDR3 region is CASSQKTGAPNVLTF. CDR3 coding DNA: TGCGCCAGCAGCCAGAAGACAGGGGCCCCCAACGTCCTGACTTTC.

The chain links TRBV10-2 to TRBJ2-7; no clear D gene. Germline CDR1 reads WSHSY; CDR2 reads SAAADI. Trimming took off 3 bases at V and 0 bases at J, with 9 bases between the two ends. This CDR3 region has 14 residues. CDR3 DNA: TGCGCCAGCAGTGATGGTCTCAGCTCCTACGAGCAGTACTTC. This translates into CASSDGLSSYEQYF.

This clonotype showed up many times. The CDR3 loop is CASSWVGEPQHF. For the CDR3, the DNA is TGTGCCAGCAGTTGGGTAGGGGAGCCCCAGCATTTT. The rearrangement uses TRBV2 and TRBJ1-5, with a possible D match to TRBD1 (5 bases). The CDR3 contains 12 residues. CDR1 is SNHLY, CDR2 FYNNEI, per germline. Trimming shortened V by 5 bases and J by 8 bases, and 10 bases separated the two germline ends.

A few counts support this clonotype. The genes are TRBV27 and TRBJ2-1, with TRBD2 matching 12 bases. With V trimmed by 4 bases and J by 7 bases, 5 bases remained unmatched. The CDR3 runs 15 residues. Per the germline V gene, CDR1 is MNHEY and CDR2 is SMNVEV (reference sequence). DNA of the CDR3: TGTGCCAGCAGTTACCTAGCGGGAGGGTTTAATGAGCAGTTCTTC. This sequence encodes CASSYLAGGFNEQFF.

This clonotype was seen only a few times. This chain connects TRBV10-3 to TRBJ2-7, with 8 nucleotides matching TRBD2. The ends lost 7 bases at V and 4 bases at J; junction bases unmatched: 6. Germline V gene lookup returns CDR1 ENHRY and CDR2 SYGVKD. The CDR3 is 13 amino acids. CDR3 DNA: TGTGCCATCAACGGGGGGGAGCAATACGAGCAGTACTTC. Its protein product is CAINGGEQYEQYF.

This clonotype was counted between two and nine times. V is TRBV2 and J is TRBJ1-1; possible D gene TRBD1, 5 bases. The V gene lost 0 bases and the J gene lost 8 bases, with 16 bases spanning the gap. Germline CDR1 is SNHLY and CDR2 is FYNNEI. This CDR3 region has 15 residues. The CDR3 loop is CASSEALTADREAFF. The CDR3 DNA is TGTGCCAGCAGTGAAGCGTTAACCGCAGACAGAGAAGCTTTCTTT.

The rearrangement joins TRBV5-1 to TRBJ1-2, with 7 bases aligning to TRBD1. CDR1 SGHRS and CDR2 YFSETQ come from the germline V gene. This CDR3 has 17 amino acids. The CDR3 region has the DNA TGCGCTACAGGGGACGGAACCGTAGGATTGGCTAACTATGGCTACACCTTC. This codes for CATGDGTVGLANYGYTF.

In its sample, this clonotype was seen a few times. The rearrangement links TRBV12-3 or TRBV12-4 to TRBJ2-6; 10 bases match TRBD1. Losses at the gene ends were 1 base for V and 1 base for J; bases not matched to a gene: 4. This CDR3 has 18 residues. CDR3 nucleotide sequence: TGTGCCAGCAGTTTAGGCGGACAGGGGGGTTCTGGGGCCAACGTCCTGACTTTC. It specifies CASSLGGQGGSGANVLTF.

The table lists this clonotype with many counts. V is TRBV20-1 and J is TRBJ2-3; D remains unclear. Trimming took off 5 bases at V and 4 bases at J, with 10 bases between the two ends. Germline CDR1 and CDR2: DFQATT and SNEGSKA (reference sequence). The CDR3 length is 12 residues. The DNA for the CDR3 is TGCAGTGCTCGGACGTTCGCAGATACGCAGTATTTT. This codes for CSARTFADTQYF.

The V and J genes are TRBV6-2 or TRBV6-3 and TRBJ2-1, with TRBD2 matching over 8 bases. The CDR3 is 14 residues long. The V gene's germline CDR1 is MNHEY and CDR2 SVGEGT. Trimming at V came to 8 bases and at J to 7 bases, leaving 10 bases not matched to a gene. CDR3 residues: CASRAGGGANEQFF. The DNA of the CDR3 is TGTGCCAGCCGGGCGGGAGGAGGTGCTAATGAGCAGTTCTTC.

CDR3 loop: CASSKNYGYTF. The CDR3 DNA follows: TGTGCCAGCAGTAAGAACTATGGCTACACCTTC. The chain recombines TRBV28 with TRBJ1-2; D unresolved. The CDR3 has 11 residues. The germline gives CDR1 MDHEN, CDR2 SYDVKM. V was cut by 5 bases and J by 2 bases, with 3 bases left in between.

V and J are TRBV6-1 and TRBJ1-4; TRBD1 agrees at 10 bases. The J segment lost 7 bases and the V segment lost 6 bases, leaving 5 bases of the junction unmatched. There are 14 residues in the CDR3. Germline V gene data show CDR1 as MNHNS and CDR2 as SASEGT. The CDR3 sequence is CASSSRTGGEKLFF. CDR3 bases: TGTGCCAGCAGCTCCCGGACAGGGGGTGAAAAACTGTTTTTT.

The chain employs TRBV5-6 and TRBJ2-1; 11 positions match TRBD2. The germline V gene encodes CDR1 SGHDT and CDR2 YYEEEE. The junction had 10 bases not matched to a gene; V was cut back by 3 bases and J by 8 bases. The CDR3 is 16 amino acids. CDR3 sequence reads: CASSWLTSGDQHEQFF. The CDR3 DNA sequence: TGTGCCAGCAGCTGGCTGACTAGCGGGGACCAGCATGAGCAGTTCTTC.

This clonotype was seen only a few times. Here the CDR3 reads CASSKFLESTNEKLFF. Written as DNA, the CDR3 is TGTGCCAGCAGCAAGTTCCTCGAGTCAACTAATGAAAAACTGTTTTTT. This sequence joins TRBV7-8 and TRBJ1-4; D is unclear. Trimming pared 5 bases from V and 0 bases from J, leaving 13 bases between. Germline loops: CDR1 SGHVS, CDR2 FQNEAQ. The CDR3 has 16 amino acids.

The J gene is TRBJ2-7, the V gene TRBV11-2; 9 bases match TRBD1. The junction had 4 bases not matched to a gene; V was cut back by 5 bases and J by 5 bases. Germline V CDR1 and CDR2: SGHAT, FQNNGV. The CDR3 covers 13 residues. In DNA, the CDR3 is TGTGCCAGCAGCCCGACAGGGGGTGACGAGCAGTACTTC. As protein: CASSPTGGDEQYF.

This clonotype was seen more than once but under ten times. For the CDR3, the DNA is TGTGCCAGCAGTCTACAGGGGGCCCTCTGGGAGCAGTACTTC. The encoded protein is CASSLQGALWEQYF. The J gene is TRBJ2-7, the V gene TRBV6-5, with 9 bases matching TRBD1. V lost 5 bases, J lost 7 bases, and 9 bases stayed unmatched. Looked up from germline, CDR1 is MNHEY and CDR2 is SVGAGI. The CDR3 is made up of 14 amino acids.

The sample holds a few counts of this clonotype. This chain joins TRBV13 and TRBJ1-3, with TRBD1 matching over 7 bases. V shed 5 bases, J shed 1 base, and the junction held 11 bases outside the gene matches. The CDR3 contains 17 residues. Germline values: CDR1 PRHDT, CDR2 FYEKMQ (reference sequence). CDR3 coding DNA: TGTGCCAGCAGCCGGGACAGACGAACCACATCTGGAAACACCATATATTTT. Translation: CASSRDRRTTSGNTIYF. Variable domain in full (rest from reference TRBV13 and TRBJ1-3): AAGVIQSPRHLIKEKRETATLKCYPIPRHDTVYWYQQGPGQDPQFLISFYEKMQSDKGSIPDRFSAQQFSDYHSELNMSSLELGDSALYFCASSRDRRTTSGNTIYFGEGSWLTVV.

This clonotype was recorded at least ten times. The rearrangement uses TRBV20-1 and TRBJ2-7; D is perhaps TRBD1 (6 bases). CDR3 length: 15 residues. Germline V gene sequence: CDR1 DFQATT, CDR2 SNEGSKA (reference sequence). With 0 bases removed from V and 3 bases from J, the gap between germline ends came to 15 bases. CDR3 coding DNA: TGCAGTGCTAGAGAGGGAACAGGGACAATCTACGAGCAGTACTTC. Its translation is CSAREGTGTIYEQYF.

CDR3 in amino acids: CASSLQGGEQYF. The CDR3 DNA follows: TGTGCCAGCAGTTTACAGGGGGGCGAGCAGTACTTC. The gene calls are TRBV27 and TRBJ2-7; possibly TRBD1 for D (7 bases). V gave up 2 bases and J gave up 6 bases, with 8 bases separating them. CDR3 length equals 12 residues. From germline, CDR1 is MNHEY and CDR2 SMNVEV (reference sequence).

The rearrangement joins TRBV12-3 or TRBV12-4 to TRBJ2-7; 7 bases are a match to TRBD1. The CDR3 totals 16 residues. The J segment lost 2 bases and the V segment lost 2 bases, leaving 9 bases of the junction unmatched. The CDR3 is CASSLMWAGGPYEQYF. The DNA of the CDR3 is TGTGCCAGCAGTTTAATGTGGGCAGGGGGACCCTACGAGCAGTACTTC.

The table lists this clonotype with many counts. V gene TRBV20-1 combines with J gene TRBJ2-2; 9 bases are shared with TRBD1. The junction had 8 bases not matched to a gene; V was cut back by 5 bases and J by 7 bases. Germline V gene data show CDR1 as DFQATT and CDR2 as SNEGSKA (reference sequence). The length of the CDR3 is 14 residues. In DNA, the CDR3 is TGCAGTGCTGGTGGGGACAGGGTCAGCGGGGAGCTGTTTTTT. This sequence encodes CSAGGDRVSGELFF.

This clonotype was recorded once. The CDR3 DNA sequence: TGCAGTGCTAGAGATAGCCGGGGGGCTGATTACGAGCAGTACTTC. Translated: CSARDSRGADYEQYF. This chain uses TRBV20-1 with TRBJ2-7, with D perhaps matching TRBD2 (7 bases). Germline assignment: CDR1 DFQATT and CDR2 SNEGSKA (reference sequence). The V and J ends lost 0 bases and 4 bases respectively, with 16 bases between them. The CDR3 length is 15 residues.

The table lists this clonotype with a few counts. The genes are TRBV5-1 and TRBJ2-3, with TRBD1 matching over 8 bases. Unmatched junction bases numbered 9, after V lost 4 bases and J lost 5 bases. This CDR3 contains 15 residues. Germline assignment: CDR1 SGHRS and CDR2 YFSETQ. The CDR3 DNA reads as TGCGCCAGCAGCCTTAGACAGGGGAGAGTAGATACGCAGTATTTT. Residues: CASSLRQGRVDTQYF.

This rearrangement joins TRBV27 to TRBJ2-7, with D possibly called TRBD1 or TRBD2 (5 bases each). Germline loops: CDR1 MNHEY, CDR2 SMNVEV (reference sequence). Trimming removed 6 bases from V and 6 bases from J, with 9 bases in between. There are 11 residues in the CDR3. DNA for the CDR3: TGTGCCAGCAGGGGACGCCTCGAGCAGTACTTC. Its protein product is CASRGRLEQYF.

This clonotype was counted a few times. This chain's CDR3 is CSSLVETQYF. The DNA for the CDR3 is TGCAGCTCCCTCGTGGAGACCCAGTACTTC. This chain connects TRBV29-1 to TRBJ2-5; D remains ambiguous. CDR3 length: 10 amino acids. Trimming left V 8 bases short and J 5 bases short, with 9 bases between. Germline V CDR1 and CDR2: SQVTM, ANQGSEA.

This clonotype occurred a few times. CDR3 protein: CAWSPENQETQYF. CDR3 sequence (DNA): TGTGCCTGGAGTCCAGAAAATCAAGAGACCCAGTACTTC. The chain recombines TRBV30 with TRBJ2-5; D ambiguous. V was cut by 2 bases and J by 2 bases, with 9 bases left in between. This CDR3 is 13 amino acids long. Per germline, CDR1 GTSNPN and CDR2 SVGIG (reference sequence).

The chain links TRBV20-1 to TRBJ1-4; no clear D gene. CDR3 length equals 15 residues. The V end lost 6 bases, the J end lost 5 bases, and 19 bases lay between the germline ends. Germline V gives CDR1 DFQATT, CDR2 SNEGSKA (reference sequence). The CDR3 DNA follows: TGCAGTGCAAGTTCTGGACGGAGATGGAATGAAAAACTGTTTTTT. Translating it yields CSASSGRRWNEKLFF.

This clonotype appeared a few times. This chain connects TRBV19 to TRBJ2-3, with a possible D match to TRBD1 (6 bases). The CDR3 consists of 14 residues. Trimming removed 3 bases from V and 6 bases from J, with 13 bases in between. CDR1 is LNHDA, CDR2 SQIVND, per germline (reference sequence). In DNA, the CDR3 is TGTGCCAGTAGTATTAAAGGGGGATGGGATACGCAGTATTTT. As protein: CASSIKGGWDTQYF.

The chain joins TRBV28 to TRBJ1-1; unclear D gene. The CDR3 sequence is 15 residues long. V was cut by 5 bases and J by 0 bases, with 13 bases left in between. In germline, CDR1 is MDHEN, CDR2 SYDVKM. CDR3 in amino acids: CASSIRQAMNTEAFF. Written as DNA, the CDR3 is TGTGCCAGCAGTATTCGTCAGGCCATGAACACTGAAGCTTTCTTT.

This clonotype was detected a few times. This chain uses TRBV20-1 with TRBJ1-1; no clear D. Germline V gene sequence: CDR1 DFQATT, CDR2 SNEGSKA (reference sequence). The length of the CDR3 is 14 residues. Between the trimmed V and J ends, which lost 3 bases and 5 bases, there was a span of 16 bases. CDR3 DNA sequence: TGCAGTGCTAGTGTGGCACCCGAGCGAACTGAAGCTTTCTTT. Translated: CSASVAPERTEAFF.

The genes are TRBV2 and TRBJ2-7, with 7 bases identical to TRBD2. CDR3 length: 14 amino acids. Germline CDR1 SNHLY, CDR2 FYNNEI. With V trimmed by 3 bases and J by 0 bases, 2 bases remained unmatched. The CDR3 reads CASSDGRNSYEQYF. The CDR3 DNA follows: TGTGCCAGCAGTGACGGGAGGAACTCCTACGAGCAGTACTTC.

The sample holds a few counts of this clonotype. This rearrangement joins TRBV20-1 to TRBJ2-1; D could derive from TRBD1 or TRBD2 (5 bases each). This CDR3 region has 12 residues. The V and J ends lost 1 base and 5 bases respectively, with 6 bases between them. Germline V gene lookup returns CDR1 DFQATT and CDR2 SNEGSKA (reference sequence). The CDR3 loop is CSARVGDNEQFF. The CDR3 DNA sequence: TGCAGTGCTAGAGTGGGGGACAATGAGCAGTTCTTC.